This is a list of T cell receptor beta chains from one sample in a study of T-cell memory formation after mild COVID-19. TCRdb re-derived calls from the 5' RACE reads in MiXCR, one entry per CDR3 protein. Of 95,000 to 110,000 distinct CDR3 sequences in the sample, approximately 15% were seen once. Material for sequencing was PBMCs or a T cell subset sorted from them (not recorded which). These receptors originate from a young man who had mild COVID-19 (a few samples of this study predate the infection). Cell type and time point are not known. The CDR3 runs from the conserved cysteine through the conserved F or W. A D gene is named only where the DNA matches it firmly. Rows may omit the clone size; those that give it use once, few, many or a size class.

j_call d_call clone_size v_call cdr3_nt cdr3_aa
TRBJ1-5 TRBD1 - TRBV7-2 TGTGCCAGCAGCAGGACAGGGTATAGCAATCAGCCCCAGCATTTT CASSRTGYSNQPQHF
TRBJ2-3 - few TRBV10-2 TGCGCCAGCAGTGAGTCGACGAAGATTCGGAATACGCAGTATTTT CASSESTKIRNTQYF
TRBJ2-7 TRBD1 few TRBV4-1 TGCGCCAGCAGCCTCCGGGGGAACACAGGGGGTGAGCAGTACTTC CASSLRGNTGGEQYF
TRBJ1-1 - - TRBV14 TGTGCCAGCAGCCAAGGTCCAAACGCTTTCTTT CASSQGPNAFF
TRBJ2-3 - - TRBV27 TGTGCCAGCAGTTTGTTCCAGGGTCCTTTCACAGATACGCAGTATTTT CASSLFQGPFTDTQYF
TRBJ1-5 - few TRBV4-3 TGCGCCAGCAGCCAAGATAGGATAGATCAGCCCCAGCATTTT CASSQDRIDQPQHF
TRBJ1-1 - - TRBV7-2 TGTGCCAGCAGCGCAGGGTTCACTGAAGCTTTCTTT CASSAGFTEAFF
TRBJ2-5 TRBD1 many TRBV25-1 TGTGCCAGCAGTGAACCGGGACAGCTCCTGGAGACCCAGTACTTC CASSEPGQLLETQYF
TRBJ1-5 - - TRBV12-3/TRBV12-4 TGTGCCAGCAGGGAAGGTGGGGGTCCTCAGCCCCAGCATTTT CASREGGGPQPQHF
TRBJ1-1 - - TRBV29-1 TGCAGCGTTGCGCTTGGCAGATATTACACTGAAGCTTTCTTT CSVALGRYYTEAFF
TRBJ2-2 TRBD2 - TRBV7-3 TGTGCCAGCAGCCCAGCGATAGCGGGGGCGGGCACCGGGGAGCTGTTTTTT CASSPAIAGAGTGELFF
TRBJ2-1 TRBD2 - TRBV5-1 TGCGCCGGATCTAGCGGGGGGGACTCCTACAATGAGCAGTTCTTC CAGSSGGDSYNEQFF
TRBJ2-1 TRBD2 - TRBV7-8 TGTGCCAGCAGCTTAGATCCGGGGGGAGTGGGCAATGAGCAGTTCTTC CASSLDPGGVGNEQFF
TRBJ2-5 - few TRBV12-3/TRBV12-4 TGTGCCAGCAGTGTACATGAGACCCAGTACTTC CASSVHETQYF
TRBJ2-1 - - TRBV4-3 TGCGCCAGCAGCCAACAACTTGACAGTTACAATGAGCAGTTCTTC CASSQQLDSYNEQFF